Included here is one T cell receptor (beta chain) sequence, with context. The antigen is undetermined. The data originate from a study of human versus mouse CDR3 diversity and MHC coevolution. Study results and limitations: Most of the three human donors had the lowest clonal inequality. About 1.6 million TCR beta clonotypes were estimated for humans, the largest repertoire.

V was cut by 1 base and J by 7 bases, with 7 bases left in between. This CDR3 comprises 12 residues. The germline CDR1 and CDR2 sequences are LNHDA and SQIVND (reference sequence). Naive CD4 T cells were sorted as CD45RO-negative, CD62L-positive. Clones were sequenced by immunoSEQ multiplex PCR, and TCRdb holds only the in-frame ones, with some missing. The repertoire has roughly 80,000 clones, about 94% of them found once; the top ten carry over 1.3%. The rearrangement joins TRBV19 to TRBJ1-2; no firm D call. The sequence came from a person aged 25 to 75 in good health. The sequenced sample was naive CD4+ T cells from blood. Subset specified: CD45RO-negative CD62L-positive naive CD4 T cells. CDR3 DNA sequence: TGTGCCAGTAGTATAGGCGGCCTTGGCTACACCTTC. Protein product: CASSIGGLGYTF. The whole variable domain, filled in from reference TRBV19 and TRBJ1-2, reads DGGITQSPKYLFRKEGQNVTLSCEQNLNHDAMYWYRQDPGQGLRLIYYSQIVNDFQKGDIAEGYSVSREKKESFPLTVTSAQKNPTAFYLCASSIGGLGYTFGSGTRLTVV.